A selection of T cell receptor beta chains follows, all from one sample in a study of blood T cell repertoires in COVID-19. Only in-frame clones appear in the TCRdb table, and some are missing; sequencing was by immunoSEQ multiplex PCR. Here the sample spans 180,000 or so clones, under 85% being singletons. The sample comprised peripheral blood. The receptors derive from a man aged 60-69 years who had recovered from COVID-19. The CDR3 runs from the conserved cysteine through the conserved F or W. A D gene is named only where the DNA matches it firmly. Rows may omit the clone size; those that give it use once, few, many or a size class.

clone_size cdr3_length j_call v_call d_call cdr3_aa cdr3_nt
NA 15 TRBJ2-7 TRBV30 TRBD1 CAWEKTGTGGYEQYF TGTGCCTGGGAGAAAACCGGGACAGGGGGCTACGAGCAGTACTTC
NA 14 TRBJ2-5 TRBV27 TRBD1 CASSKTGGRETQYF TGTGCCAGCAGCAAGACAGGGGGCAGAGAGACCCAGTACTTC
NA 12 TRBJ2-1 TRBV24-1 TRBD1 CATRDRLNEQFF TGTGCCACCCGGGACAGGCTCAATGAGCAGTTCTTC
NA 15 TRBJ2-1 TRBV7-9 NA CASSFRGSSYNEQFF TGTGCCAGCAGCTTTAGGGGGAGCTCCTACAATGAGCAGTTCTTC
NA 13 TRBJ2-2 TRBV7-6 NA CASSLDPSGELFF TGTGCCAGCAGCCTCGATCCGAGCGGGGAGCTGTTTTTT
NA 18 TRBJ2-7 TRBV14 TRBD2 CASSPRTSGAYRVGEQYF TGTGCCAGCAGCCCACGGACTAGCGGGGCCTACCGAGTGGGTGAGCAGTACTTC
NA 13 TRBJ2-7 TRBV3-1/TRBV3-2 TRBD1 CATSGQGRYEQYF TGTGCCACATCGGGACAGGGCCGATACGAGCAGTACTTC
NA 13 TRBJ1-2 TRBV27 NA CASSLQANYGYTF TGTGCCAGCAGTTTACAGGCGAACTATGGCTACACCTTC
NA 13 TRBJ2-7 TRBV19 NA CASSIPAGNEQYF TGTGCCAGTAGTATCCCCGCAGGGAACGAGCAGTACTTC
NA 14 TRBJ1-1 TRBV15 TRBD1 CATSRGTGTTEAFF TGTGCCACCAGCCGTGGGACAGGTACCACTGAAGCTTTCTTT
NA 13 TRBJ1-1 TRBV6-2/TRBV6-3 NA CASSPTGTNEAFF TGTGCCAGCAGCCCGACCGGGACAAATGAAGCTTTCTTT
NA 13 TRBJ2-1 TRBV15 NA CATSRGANNEQFF TGTGCCACCAGCAGAGGGGCGAACAATGAGCAGTTCTTC
NA 13 TRBJ2-3 TRBV6-5 TRBD1 CASTGQGYGPQYF TGTGCCAGCACGGGACAGGGTTATGGTCCGCAGTATTTT
few 15 TRBJ1-1 TRBV5-1 NA CASSLGAGEGTEAFF TGCGCCAGCAGCTTGGGGGCAGGGGAAGGCACTGAAGCTTTCTTT
NA 19 TRBJ1-5 TRBV28 NA CASSSFSVISPRGNQPQHF TGTGCCAGCAGTTCGTTTTCGGTTATCTCTCCCAGGGGCAATCAGCCCCAGCATTTT
few 15 TRBJ1-5 TRBV19 NA CASSDGGITHQPQHF TGTGCCAGCAGCGACGGAGGGATTACTCATCAGCCCCAGCATTTT
few 16 TRBJ2-5 TRBV5-4 TRBD2 CASSLARLAGSETQYF TGTGCCAGCAGCTTGGCCCGACTAGCGGGGTCGGAGACCCAGTACTTC
NA 11 TRBJ1-2 TRBV6-5 TRBD1 CASGQVGGYTF TGTGCCAGCGGACAGGTCGGTGGCTACACCTTC
few 14 TRBJ1-6 TRBV27 TRBD1 CASSLQGHNSPLHF TGTGCCAGCAGTCTACAGGGGCACAATTCACCCCTCCACTTT
NA 15 TRBJ1-1 TRBV11-2 NA CASSLEGAGYTEAFF TGTGCCAGCAGCTTAGAGGGGGCTGGGTACACTGAAGCTTTCTTT
NA 11 TRBJ1-1 TRBV20-1 NA CSASPFTEAFF TGCAGTGCTAGCCCATTCACTGAAGCTTTCTTT
NA 17 TRBJ2-2 TRBV19 TRBD2 CASSPWSGGANTGELFF TGTGCCAGTAGTCCCTGGAGCGGGGGAGCAAACACCGGGGAGCTGTTTTTT
NA 14 TRBJ1-6 TRBV19 TRBD1 CASTPRDRVSPLHF TGTGCCAGTACCCCCCGGGACAGGGTTTCACCCCTCCACTTT
NA 16 TRBJ2-1 TRBV5-1 NA CASSLAGGAGYNEQFF TGCGCCAGCAGCTTGGCCGGAGGGGCCGGATACAATGAGCAGTTCTTC
NA 13 TRBJ1-2 TRBV7-9 TRBD1 CASREGTGSGYTF TGTGCCAGCAGGGAGGGGACAGGGAGCGGCTACACCTTC
once 14 TRBJ1-5 TRBV24-1 TRBD1 CATEGTGSNQPQHF TGTGCCACCGAAGGGACAGGGAGCAATCAGCCCCAGCATTTT
NA 14 TRBJ2-7 TRBV7-2 NA CASSLDGTAYEQYF TGTGCCAGCAGCCTAGACGGTACAGCCTACGAGCAGTACTTC
NA 16 TRBJ2-1 TRBV7-6 TRBD2 CASSLRLAGAYNEQFF TGTGCCAGCAGCTTAAGGCTAGCGGGGGCCTACAATGAGCAGTTCTTC
once 14 TRBJ2-7 TRBV11-1 TRBD1 CASSLGRQGDSQYF TGTGCCAGCAGCTTAGGACGACAGGGGGATTCGCAGTACTTC
NA 11 TRBJ1-4 TRBV7-9 NA CASSLREKLFF TGTGCCAGCAGCTTGAGGGAAAAACTGTTTTTT
once 14 TRBJ1-2 TRBV6-5 TRBD1 CASRVPGQSYGYTF TGTGCCAGCAGGGTACCGGGACAGTCTTATGGCTACACCTTC
NA 14 TRBJ2-7 TRBV11-2 TRBD2 CASNPPGGAYEQYF TGTGCCAGCAACCCCCCGGGGGGGGCTTACGAGCAGTACTTC
NA 16 TRBJ2-3 TRBV18 TRBD1 CASSPFAGQEGDTQYF TGTGCCAGCTCACCCTTCGCCGGACAGGAAGGGGATACGCAGTATTTT
once 14 TRBJ2-3 TRBV5-4 NA CASSLGQSTDTQYF TGTGCCAGCAGCCTAGGACAGAGCACAGATACGCAGTATTTT
few 16 TRBJ2-7 TRBV5-4 TRBD1 CASSLDRGGILREQYF TGTGCCAGCAGCTTAGACAGGGGGGGGATCCTACGGGAGCAGTACTTC
NA 13 TRBJ1-5 TRBV7-2 TRBD1 CASSLGGTEVKHF TGTGCCAGCAGCTTAGGGGGGACAGAAGTCAAACATTTT
NA 18 TRBJ2-1 TRBV5-4 TRBD2 CASSPGPGTSGGSNEQFF TGTGCCAGCAGCCCGGGACCCGGGACTAGCGGGGGGTCCAATGAGCAGTTCTTC
NA 15 TRBJ2-3 TRBV27 NA CASSFSTSRADTQYF TGTGCCAGCAGTTTTAGTACTAGCCGCGCAGATACGCAGTATTTT
NA 15 TRBJ2-3 TRBV6-5 NA CASSPRTSVPDTQYF TGTGCCAGCAGTCCCCGGACTTCCGTTCCAGATACGCAGTATTTT
few 15 TRBJ2-1 TRBV12-5 NA CASGLVGSPYNEQFF TGTGCTAGTGGTTTGGTGGGTAGCCCCTACAATGAGCAGTTCTTC
NA 14 TRBJ1-1 TRBV7-2 NA CASSLRGMNTEAFF TGTGCCAGCAGCTTACGGGGAATGAACACTGAAGCTTTCTTT
NA 13 TRBJ1-6 TRBV11-3 TRBD1 CASSLDRESPLHF TGTGCCAGCAGCTTGGACAGGGAATCACCCCTCCACTTT
once 15 TRBJ2-2 TRBV7-3 NA CASSSGGPNTGELFF TGTGCCAGCAGCTCCGGGGGGCCCAACACCGGGGAGCTGTTTTTT
NA 15 TRBJ1-2 TRBV5-1 TRBD1 CASSLGGQVNYGYTF TGCGCCAGCAGCTTGGGGGGACAGGTTAACTATGGCTACACCTTC
NA 15 TRBJ1-4 TRBV6-6 TRBD1 CASRQGDRTNEKLFF TGTGCCAGCAGACAGGGGGATCGAACTAATGAAAAACTGTTTTTT
NA 14 TRBJ2-7 TRBV5-4 TRBD2 CASSLAGGSYEQYF TGTGCCAGCAGCTTGGCGGGGGGCTCCTACGAGCAGTACTTC
NA 13 TRBJ1-1 TRBV7-3 TRBD1 CASSPTGVDGAFF TGTGCCAGCAGCCCAACAGGGGTTGATGGAGCTTTCTTT
NA 16 TRBJ1-6 TRBV27 TRBD1 CASRAGTGDHNSPLHF TGTGCCAGCAGGGCCGGGACAGGGGACCATAATTCACCCCTCCACTTT
NA 17 TRBJ1-4 TRBV27 NA CASSRSPPQPTNEKLFF TGTGCCAGCAGTAGGAGCCCTCCCCAGCCCACTAATGAAAAACTGTTTTTT
NA 14 TRBJ1-2 TRBV5-1 TRBD1 CASSPGGGNYGYTF TGCGCCAGCAGCCCAGGGGGCGGTAACTATGGCTACACCTTC
NA 13 TRBJ1-2 TRBV5-1 TRBD1 CASSFTGGEGYTF TGCGCCAGCAGCTTTACAGGGGGAGAAGGCTACACCTTC